This entry lists 10 T cell receptor beta chains sequenced from one sample in a study of neurological immune-mediated disorders. Stated time point: technical triplicate 3. TCRdb recomputed calls from the 5' RACE reads with MiXCR, one row per CDR3 protein. The sample lists under 45,000 distinct CDR3 sequences, around a fifth occurring once. The sequenced sample consisted of PBMCs. All receptors come from a man in his fifties or sixties with HTLV-1-associated myelopathy (HAM/TSP).

This clonotype came up many times. V usage is TRBV5-1 and J usage is TRBJ2-5; no definite D call. This CDR3 spans 14 amino acids. V gave up 0 bases and J gave up 4 bases, with 10 bases separating them. Per germline, CDR1 SGHRS and CDR2 YFSETQ. This CDR3 is CASSLEGWGETQYF. CDR3 DNA: TGCGCCAGCAGCTTGGAAGGGTGGGGAGAGACCCAGTACTTC.

This clonotype was counted once. This sequence joins TRBV12-3 or TRBV12-4 and TRBJ1-1; perhaps TRBD1 as D (6 bases). CDR3 length equals 15 residues. Trimming shortened V by 6 bases and J by 3 bases, and 17 bases separated the two germline ends. The CDR3 nucleotides are TGTGCCAGCAGCCCAATGGGGGGCAGGGACACTGAAGCTTTCTTT. Protein: CASSPMGGRDTEAFF.

This clonotype was found many times. Because the CDR3 is missing its conserved closing phenylalanine or tryptophan, this is likely a read error. This rearrangement joins TRBV28 to TRBJ2-7, with D uncertain. Trimming removed 4 bases from V and 4 bases from J, with 8 bases in between. CDR1 and CDR2 (germline): MDHEN, SYDVKM. The CDR3 covers 12 residues. CDR3 residues: CASSSGKYEQYS. DNA for the CDR3: TGTGCCAGCAGTTCTGGGAAGTACGAGCAGTACTCC.

This clonotype was seen repeatedly, ten times or more. The chain links TRBV5-1 to TRBJ2-3; the match to TRBD2 covers 9 bases. The V gene's germline CDR1 is SGHRS and CDR2 YFSETQ. CDR3 size: 13 residues. After removal of 7 bases from V and 1 base from J, the junction contained 1 base not matched to a gene. The CDR3 region is CASRLAGTDTQYF. Here the CDR3 DNA reads TGCGCCAGCCGACTAGCGGGCACAGATACGCAGTATTTT. The variable domain in full, completed from reference TRBV5-1 and TRBJ2-3, reads KAGVTQTPRYLIKTRGQQVTLSCSPISGHRSVSWYQQTPGQGLQFLFEYFSETQRNKGNFPGRFSGRQFSNSRSEMNVSTLELGDSALYLCASRLAGTDTQYFGPGTRLTVL.

This clonotype has ten or more counts. The J gene is TRBJ2-3, the V gene TRBV2; no firm D call. This CDR3 has 15 amino acids. The ends were cut back, 4 bases at V and 0 bases at J, with 11 bases in the middle. Germline V lookup: CDR1 SNHLY, CDR2 FYNNEI. The DNA for the CDR3 is TGTGCCAGCAGTGGTGGGCTTCTGAGCACAGATACGCAGTATTTT. Its translation is CASSGGLLSTDTQYF.

This clonotype occurred many times. The chain employs TRBV5-5 and TRBJ1-4; unclear D gene. The CDR3 spans 16 residues. Trimming cost V 0 bases and J 4 bases, with 13 bases left between them. CDR1 SGHKS and CDR2 YYEKEE come from the germline V gene (reference sequence). The CDR3 DNA reads TGTGCCAGCAGCTTGGGTTCCTCTTTGGGTAATGAAAAACTGTTTTTT. Translating it yields CASSLGSSLGNEKLFF.

In this sample, this clonotype turned up many times. The chain is built from TRBV4-1 and TRBJ2-2, with D unclear. This CDR3 spans 15 amino acids. Germline loops: CDR1 MGHRA, CDR2 YSYEKL. V lost 5 bases and J 2 bases, leaving 12 bases between the germline ends. CDR3 amino acids: CASSSPGLNTGELFF. As DNA, the CDR3 is TGCGCCAGCAGCAGCCCGGGCCTAAACACCGGGGAGCTGTTTTTT.

J is TRBJ2-7 and V is TRBV14, with D perhaps matching TRBD1 (6 bases). The CDR3 extends over 15 amino acids. CDR1 and CDR2 (germline): SGHDN, FVKESK. Trimming pared 4 bases from V and 2 bases from J, leaving 15 bases between. The CDR3 here is CASSRRTVATYEQYF. The CDR3 bases are TGTGCCAGCAGCCGCCGGACAGTGGCTACCTACGAGCAGTACTTC.

This clonotype came up many times. The chain employs TRBV9 and TRBJ2-5; TRBD1 aligns across 7 bases. After removal of 0 bases from V and 4 bases from J, the junction contained 3 bases not matched to a gene. The germline V gene encodes CDR1 SGDLS and CDR2 YYNGEE. This CDR3 spans 14 amino acids. DNA of the CDR3: TGTGCCAGCAGCGTAGACAGGGGAGTAGAGACCCAGTACTTC. This sequence encodes CASSVDRGVETQYF.

This clonotype was found many times. The J gene is TRBJ1-5, the V gene TRBV6-1; perhaps TRBD1 as D (5 bases). Trimming shortened V by 4 bases and J by 5 bases, and 12 bases separated the two germline ends. The CDR3 spans 14 residues. CDR1 MNHNS and CDR2 SASEGT come from the germline V gene. The chain's CDR3 is CASSVRVKDQPQHF. DNA of the CDR3: TGTGCCAGCAGTGTCAGGGTAAAGGATCAGCCCCAGCATTTT.